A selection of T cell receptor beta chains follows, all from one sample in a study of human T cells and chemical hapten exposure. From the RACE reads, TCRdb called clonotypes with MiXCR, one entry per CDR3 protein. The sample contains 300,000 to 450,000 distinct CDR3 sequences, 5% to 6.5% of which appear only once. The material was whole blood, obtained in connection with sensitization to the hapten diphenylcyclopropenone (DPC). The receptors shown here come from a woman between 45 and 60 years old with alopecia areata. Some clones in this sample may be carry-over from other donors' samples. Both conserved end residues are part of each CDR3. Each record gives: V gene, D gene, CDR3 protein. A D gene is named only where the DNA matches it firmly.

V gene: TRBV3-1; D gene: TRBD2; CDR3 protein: CASSRLAGGQETQYF
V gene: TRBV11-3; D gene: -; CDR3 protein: CASSLRFNTEAFF
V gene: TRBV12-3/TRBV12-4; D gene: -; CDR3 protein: CASLSGTSSYNEQFF
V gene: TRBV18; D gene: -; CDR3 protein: CASSPRDTPNTEAFF
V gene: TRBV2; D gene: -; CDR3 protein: CASSKLGSNVLTF
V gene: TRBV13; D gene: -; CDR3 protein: CASSLFTTVYQETQYF
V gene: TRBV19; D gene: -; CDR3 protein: CASSTSSDEQYF
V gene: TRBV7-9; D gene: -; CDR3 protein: CASSLNREAEKLFF
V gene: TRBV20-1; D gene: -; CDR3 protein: CSVLGEANNEQFF
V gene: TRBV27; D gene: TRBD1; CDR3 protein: CASSYRAGGYEQYF
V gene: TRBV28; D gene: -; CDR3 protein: CATWDLNTEAFF
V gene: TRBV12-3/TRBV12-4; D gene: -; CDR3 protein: CASTPGLGENGELFF
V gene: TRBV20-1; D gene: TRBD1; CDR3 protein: CSASPGTEDNSPLHF
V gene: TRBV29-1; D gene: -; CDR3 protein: CSVEGRGSYNEQFF
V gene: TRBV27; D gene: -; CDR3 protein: CASSSVQVLPSPLHF